This T cell receptor (beta chain) was retrieved from a study of cytomegalovirus exposure and HLA in healthy donors. This CDR3 is built from 18 residues. Trimming left V 3 bases short and J 1 base short, with 22 bases between. The germline CDR1 and CDR2 sequences are SGDLS and YYNGEE. To note about this clone: Other DNA sequences within the sample encode an identical CDR3.

Vbeta (60) and Jbeta (13) primers were used in the PCR. Only in-frame clones appear in the TCRdb table, and some are missing; sequencing was by immunoSEQ multiplex PCR. The sample holds about 140,000 clones, 80% to 90% seen once. The sequence was obtained from a woman in her 30s in good health and CMV-seronegative. The source material was PBMCs. V and J are TRBV9 and TRBJ1-1; D may be TRBD1 (6 bases). In DNA, the CDR3 is TGTGCCAGCAGCGCACCCCCGCCTCGCAGGGGAAAGAACACTGAAGCTTTCTTT. It translates to CASSAPPPRRGKNTEAFF.